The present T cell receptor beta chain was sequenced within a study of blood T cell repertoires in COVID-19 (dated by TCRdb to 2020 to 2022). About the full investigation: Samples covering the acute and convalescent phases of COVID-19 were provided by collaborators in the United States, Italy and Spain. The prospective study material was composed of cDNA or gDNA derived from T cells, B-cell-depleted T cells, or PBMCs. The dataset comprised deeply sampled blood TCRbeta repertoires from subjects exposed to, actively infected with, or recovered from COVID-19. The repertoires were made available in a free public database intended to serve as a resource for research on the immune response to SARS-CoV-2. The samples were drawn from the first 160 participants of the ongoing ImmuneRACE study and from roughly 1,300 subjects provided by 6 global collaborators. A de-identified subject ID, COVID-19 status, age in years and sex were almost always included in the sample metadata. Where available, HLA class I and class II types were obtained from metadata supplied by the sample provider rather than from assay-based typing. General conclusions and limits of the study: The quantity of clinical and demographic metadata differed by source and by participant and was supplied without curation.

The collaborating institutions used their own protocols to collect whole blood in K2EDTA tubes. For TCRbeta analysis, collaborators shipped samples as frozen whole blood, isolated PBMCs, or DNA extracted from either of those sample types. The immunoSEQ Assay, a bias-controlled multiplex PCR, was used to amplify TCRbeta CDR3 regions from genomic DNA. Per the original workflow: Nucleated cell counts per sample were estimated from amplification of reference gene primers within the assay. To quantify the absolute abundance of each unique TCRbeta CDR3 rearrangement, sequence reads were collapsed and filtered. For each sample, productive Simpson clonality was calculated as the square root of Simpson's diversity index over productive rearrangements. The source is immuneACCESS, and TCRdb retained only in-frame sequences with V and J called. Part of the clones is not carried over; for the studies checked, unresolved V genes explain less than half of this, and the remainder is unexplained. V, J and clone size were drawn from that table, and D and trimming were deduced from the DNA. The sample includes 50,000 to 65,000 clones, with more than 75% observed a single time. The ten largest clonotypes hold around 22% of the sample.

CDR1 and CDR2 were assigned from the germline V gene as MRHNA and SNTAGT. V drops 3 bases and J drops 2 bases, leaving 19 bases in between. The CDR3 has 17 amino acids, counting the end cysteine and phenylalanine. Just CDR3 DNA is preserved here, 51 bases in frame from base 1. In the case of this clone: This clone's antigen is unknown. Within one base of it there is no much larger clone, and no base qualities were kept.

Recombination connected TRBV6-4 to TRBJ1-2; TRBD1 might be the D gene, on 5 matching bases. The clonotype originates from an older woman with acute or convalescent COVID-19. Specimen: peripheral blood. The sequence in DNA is TGTGCCAGCAGTGAACCTTTTCAGGACACCTTCAACTATGGCTACACCTTC. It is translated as CASSEPFQDTFNYGYTF.